The next 30 T cell receptor beta chains were all read from a single sample in a study of blood T cell repertoires in COVID-19. The data were produced by immunoSEQ multiplex PCR, yet TCRdb's version contains in-frame clones alone and is incomplete. The sample gives some 31,000 clones, roughly 80% of which show up once; roughly 8% is in the top ten. Sequencing was done on a sample of peripheral blood. The receptors were gathered from a woman aged 65 to 85 with active or convalescent COVID-19.

The rearrangement uses TRBV11-2 and TRBJ2-7; 7 nucleotides align to TRBD1. The V gene's germline CDR1 is SGHAT and CDR2 FQNNGV. After removal of 6 bases from V and 5 bases from J, the junction contained 7 bases not matched to a gene. The CDR3 length is 13 residues. CDR3 in DNA: TGTGCCAGCAGTTCCGACAGGGTCAACGAGCAGTACTTC. Protein product: CASSSDRVNEQYF.

This chain connects TRBV14 to TRBJ2-3, with D tentatively TRBD1 (6 bases). The V end was cut by 1 base, the J end by 3 bases, with 14 bases between. The CDR3 consists of 16 residues. From germline, CDR1 is SGHDN and CDR2 FVKESK. The CDR3 DNA follows: TGTGCCAGCAGCCAAGGAGGGGGAGTCTGGACAGATACGCAGTATTTT. Its translation: CASSQGGGVWTDTQYF.

The chain links TRBV5-1 to TRBJ1-2; 7 bases match TRBD1. This CDR3 contains 15 residues. Germline CDR1 reads SGHRS; CDR2 reads YFSETQ. The V segment lost 4 bases and the J segment 2 bases; nucleotides outside the gene matches: 8. The CDR3 nucleotides read TGCGCCAGCAGCCTCGACCCGGGACAGAACTATGGCTACACCTTC. Translation: CASSLDPGQNYGYTF.

This chain connects TRBV19 to TRBJ2-1; TRBD2 aligns across 11 bases. The V gene end was trimmed by 8 bases and the J gene end by 8 bases; junction bases not matched to a gene: 11. The CDR3 length is 15 residues. CDR1 is LNHDA, CDR2 SQIVND, per germline (reference sequence). CDR3 sequence reads: CASRALAGGGDEQFF. The DNA of the CDR3 is TGTGCCAGTCGGGCTCTAGCGGGGGGTGGAGATGAGCAGTTCTTC.

This chain connects TRBV2 to TRBJ1-6; perhaps TRBD1 as D (5 bases). This CDR3 has 13 amino acids. Trimming shortened V by 10 bases and J by 4 bases, and 11 bases separated the two germline ends. Germline assignment: CDR1 SNHLY and CDR2 FYNNEI. This CDR3 is CATVQAYNSPLHF. In DNA, the CDR3 is TGTGCCACCGTACAGGCATATAATTCACCCCTCCACTTT.

The chain recombines TRBV10-3 with TRBJ2-7, with D possibly being TRBD1 (7 bases). Germline V gene sequence: CDR1 ENHRY, CDR2 SYGVKD. The length of the CDR3 is 17 residues. V lost 6 bases and J 0 bases, leaving 21 bases between the germline ends. CDR3: CAISGAVAGTVSYEQYF. The CDR3 region has the DNA TGTGCCATCAGCGGTGCAGTGGCGGGGACAGTCTCCTACGAGCAGTACTTC.

The CDR3 nucleotides read TGTGCCAGCAGCCTACTCGGGGGAGTCTCCTACGAGCAGTACTTC. It is translated as CASSLLGGVSYEQYF. This chain uses TRBV7-3 with TRBJ2-7; tentatively, D is TRBD2 (6 bases). The germline V gene encodes CDR1 SGHTA and CDR2 FQGTGA. The CDR3 runs to 15 residues. With 5 bases removed from V and 0 bases from J, the gap between germline ends came to 14 bases. The full variable domain, its missing parts supplied by reference TRBV7-3 and TRBJ2-7, is GAGVSQTPSNKVTEKGKYVELRCDPISGHTALYWYRQSLGQGPEFLIYFQGTGAADDSGLPNDRFFAVRPEGSVSTLKIQRTERGDSAVYLCASSLLGGVSYEQYFGPGTRLTVT.

This rearrangement joins TRBV5-6 to TRBJ1-1, with TRBD1 as a possible D gene (6 bases). The germline gives CDR1 SGHDT, CDR2 YYEEEE. V gave up 1 base and J gave up 1 base, with 11 bases separating them. This CDR3 comprises 15 residues. The CDR3 DNA is TGTGCCAGCAGCTTGTCCAACAGGGCGAACACTGAAGCTTTCTTT. Protein: CASSLSNRANTEAFF.

The V gene is TRBV27, the J gene TRBJ2-1, with TRBD2 matching over 9 bases. Unmatched junction bases numbered 17, after V lost 7 bases and J lost 4 bases. The CDR3 covers 18 residues. Germline CDR1 is MNHEY and CDR2 is SMNVEV (reference sequence). CDR3 sequence reads: CASKFLTLASGKYNEQFF. The CDR3, as DNA: TGTGCCAGCAAGTTCCTTACTTTGGCTAGCGGGAAGTACAATGAGCAGTTCTTC.

This clone was observed a handful of times. V and J are TRBV13 and TRBJ1-1; unclear D gene. CDR3 length: 15 residues. Trimming pared 1 base from V and 3 bases from J, leaving 12 bases between. Germline assignment: CDR1 PRHDT and CDR2 FYEKMQ (reference sequence). In DNA form, the CDR3 reads TGTGCCAGCAGCTTAGAAGAGGGCCGCGACACTGAAGCTTTCTTT. It yields the protein CASSLEEGRDTEAFF.

The rearrangement joins TRBV7-9 to TRBJ2-5, with D perhaps matching TRBD1 (6 bases). The CDR3 extends over 17 amino acids. V gave up 5 bases and J gave up 3 bases, with 22 bases separating them. In germline, CDR1 is SEHNR, CDR2 FQNEAQ (reference sequence). CDR3 bases: TGTGCCAGCAGCCATGGAGGCAGGGGAATACGAAAAGAGACCCAGTACTTC. Encoded protein: CASSHGGRGIRKETQYF.

The rearrangement links TRBV7-8 to TRBJ2-2; 9 bases are shared with TRBD1. The CDR3 contains 17 residues. In germline, CDR1 is SGHVS, CDR2 FQNEAQ. The V gene end was trimmed by 6 bases and the J gene end by 2 bases; junction bases not matched to a gene: 10. The CDR3 sequence: CASRISRGQGNTGELFF. The DNA of the CDR3 is TGTGCCAGCAGAATATCCCGGGGACAGGGAAACACCGGGGAGCTGTTTTTT.

This clone came up a few times. The chain carries TRBV2 and TRBJ1-5; D gene uncertain. V was shortened by 8 bases and J by 6 bases, with 11 bases between the two germline ends. The CDR3 has 12 amino acids. Germline lookup yields CDR1 SNHLY and CDR2 FYNNEI. As DNA, the CDR3 is TGTGCCAGCGGAGGGTCGGTTCAGCCCCAGCATTTT. Translating it yields CASGGSVQPQHF. Supplemented by reference TRBV2 and TRBJ1-5, the full variable domain reads EPEVTQTPSHQVTQMGQEVILRCVPISNHLYFYWYRQILGQKVEFLVSFYNNEISEKSEIFDDQFSVERPDGSNFTLKIRSTKLEDSAMYFCASGGSVQPQHFGDGTRLSIL.

The J gene is TRBJ1-4, the V gene TRBV19; 7 bases are a match to TRBD1. Germline CDR1 LNHDA, CDR2 SQIVND (reference sequence). The CDR3 has 13 residues. Germline trimming cut 9 bases from V and 4 bases from J; bases unmatched to any gene: 5. The CDR3 region is CASRDRINEKLFF. The DNA of the CDR3 is TGTGCCAGCCGGGACAGAATTAATGAAAAACTGTTTTTT.

V and J are TRBV24-1 and TRBJ2-3; TRBD2 might be the D (5 bases). V lost 9 bases and J lost 4, with 16 bases in between. The CDR3 loop spans 14 amino acids. The germline V gene encodes CDR1 KGHDR and CDR2 SFDVKD. The CDR3 loop reads CATSRALGADTQYF. The DNA for the CDR3 is TGTGCCACCTCTAGGGCCCTCGGGGCAGATACGCAGTATTTT.

The chain carries TRBV5-4 and TRBJ2-7; TRBD1 matches at 12 bases. This CDR3 is built from 20 residues. V lost 2 bases to trimming and J lost 5 bases; unmatched junction nucleotides: 20. Per the germline V gene, CDR1 is SGHNT and CDR2 is YYREEE (reference sequence). DNA of the CDR3: TGTGCCAGCAGCTTAAACCCCCGGGACAGGGGGCGCGTGGGGCGAAACGAGCAGTACTTC. This translates into CASSLNPRDRGRVGRNEQYF.

The chain combines TRBV29-1 with TRBJ2-4, with 11 positions matching TRBD1. The CDR3 length is 16 residues. Germline V lookup: CDR1 SQVTM, CDR2 ANQGSEA. Trimming cost V 6 bases and J 1 base; bases outside gene matches: 8. CDR3 DNA: TGCAGCGTGGAGGGGACAGGGGGAGGGGCCAAAAACATTCAGTACTTC. The encoded protein is CSVEGTGGGAKNIQYF.

A few counts support this clone. The chain employs TRBV2 and TRBJ1-4; TRBD1 agrees at 7 bases. Germline CDR1 reads SNHLY; CDR2 reads FYNNEI. The CDR3 has 14 residues. V lost 7 bases and J lost 8; bases outside the gene matches: 10. CDR3: CASKPDRAEEKLFF. In DNA form, the CDR3 reads TGTGCCAGCAAACCTGACAGGGCGGAGGAAAAACTGTTTTTT.

The chain couples TRBV7-8 to TRBJ2-3, with 7 positions matching TRBD2. This CDR3 has 16 residues. The J segment lost 0 bases and the V segment lost 5 bases, leaving 8 bases of the junction unmatched. From germline, CDR1 is SGHVS and CDR2 FQNEAQ. Here the CDR3 DNA reads TGTGCCAGCAGCCATCGGACTAGGGCTAGCACAGATACGCAGTATTTT. Its protein is CASSHRTRASTDTQYF.

V usage is TRBV5-1 and J usage is TRBJ2-1; no firm D call. Deletions cut 1 base from V and 2 bases from J, with 7 bases between. The CDR3 is made up of 14 amino acids. From germline, CDR1 is SGHRS and CDR2 YFSETQ. Here the CDR3 DNA reads TGCGCCAGCAGCTTGTCTGGCCCCTACAATGAGCAGTTCTTC. Translated: CASSLSGPYNEQFF.

The gene calls are TRBV19 and TRBJ2-7, with D perhaps matching TRBD1 (6 bases). The CDR3 consists of 14 residues. The ends were cut back, 4 bases at V and 0 bases at J, with 10 bases in the middle. Germline CDR1 and CDR2: LNHDA and SQIVND (reference sequence). Here the CDR3 reads CASSNRDNSYEQYF. CDR3 coding DNA: TGTGCCAGTAGTAACCGGGACAACTCCTACGAGCAGTACTTC.

V usage is TRBV5-1 and J usage is TRBJ1-1; 7 bases are a match to TRBD1. CDR3 length: 17 residues. Germline V gene lookup returns CDR1 SGHRS and CDR2 YFSETQ. V lost 7 bases and J lost 2; bases outside the gene matches: 17. The CDR3 bases are TGCGCCAGCTCAGCGTATCAATACGGGACAGTAAACACTGAAGCTTTCTTT. Translating gives CASSAYQYGTVNTEAFF.

The chain combines TRBV7-2 with TRBJ2-1; D is uncertain. CDR1 and CDR2 from the germline V gene are SGHTA and FQGNSA. V shed 1 base and J shed 9 bases, with 13 bases lying between them. The CDR3 is 14 amino acids. Here the CDR3 DNA reads TGTGCCAGCAGCTTAGGAGGTAGATCCACTGAGCAGTTCTTC. This translates into CASSLGGRSTEQFF.

The J gene is TRBJ2-5, the V gene TRBV5-8; TRBD2 is a possible D gene (6 bases). V lost 0 bases, J lost 9 bases, and 15 bases lay in between. Germline CDR1 is SGHTS and CDR2 is YDEGEE. The CDR3 runs 14 residues. The CDR3 DNA is TGTGCCAGCAGCTTGGCGGGAGCGACCGGGGCCCAGTACTTC. The encoded protein is CASSLAGATGAQYF.

The genes are TRBV19 and TRBJ2-7; 8 nucleotides align to TRBD1. Germline-derived CDR1 and CDR2 are LNHDA and SQIVND (reference sequence). The CDR3 contains 15 residues. The ends lost 4 bases at V and 3 bases at J; junction bases unmatched: 8. The CDR3 DNA is TGTGCCAGTAGTACCACAGGGGGTGAGGTCTACGAGCAGTACTTC. Translated, it gives CASSTTGGEVYEQYF.

The rearrangement links TRBV18 to TRBJ1-6, with 7 bases identical to TRBD1. Germline CDR1 reads KGHSH; CDR2 reads LQKENI. J gave up 8 bases and V 2 bases, and 6 bases lay outside the gene matches. The CDR3 spans 15 residues. This CDR3 reads CASSPKGTDDSPLHF. Here the CDR3 DNA reads TGTGCCAGCTCACCAAAGGGGACAGACGATTCACCCCTCCACTTT. The full variable domain, completed using reference TRBV18 and TRBJ1-6, is NAGVMQNPRHLVRRRGQEARLRCSPMKGHSHVYWYRQLPEEGLKFMVYLQKENIIDESGMPKERFSAEFPKEGPSILRIQQVVRGDSAAYFCASSPKGTDDSPLHFGNGTRLTVT.

Here the CDR3 DNA reads TGTGCCAGCAGCTTGTATGACAGGGGCATAGGTCAGCCCCAGCATTTT. This sequence encodes CASSLYDRGIGQPQHF. The chain is built from TRBV5-6 and TRBJ1-5; 8 bases are shared with TRBD1. The CDR3 has 16 amino acids. From germline, CDR1 is SGHDT and CDR2 YYEEEE. Unmatched junction bases numbered 9, after V lost 1 base and J lost 6 bases.

The rearrangement uses TRBV30 and TRBJ2-3; D might be TRBD1 (7 bases). The CDR3 sequence is 14 residues long. Looked up from germline, CDR1 is GTSNPN and CDR2 is SVGIG (reference sequence). With 6 bases removed from V and 5 bases from J, the gap between germline ends came to 18 bases. The CDR3 loop is CACSRRGPRDTQYF. CDR3 sequence (DNA): TGTGCCTGCAGCCGGAGGGGGCCGAGAGATACGCAGTATTTT.

The rearrangement links TRBV7-3 to TRBJ2-5; D is unresolved. The germline gives CDR1 SGHTA, CDR2 FQGTGA. The CDR3 runs to 13 residues. Trimming took off 5 bases at V and 4 bases at J, with 11 bases between the two ends. The CDR3 DNA sequence: TGTGCCAGCAGCCGCAGTCGAACAGAGACCCAGTACTTC. Amino acid sequence: CASSRSRTETQYF. The whole variable domain, filled in from reference TRBV7-3 and TRBJ2-5, reads GAGVSQTPSNKVTEKGKYVELRCDPISGHTALYWYRQSLGQGPEFLIYFQGTGAADDSGLPNDRFFAVRPEGSVSTLKIQRTERGDSAVYLCASSRSRTETQYFGPGTRLLVL.

The CDR3 nucleotides are TGTGCCAGCAGCAAAGTGGTAGGGGCCAGGAACACTGAAGCTTTCTTT. This gives the protein CASSKVVGARNTEAFF. The J gene is TRBJ1-1, the V gene TRBV21-1; the table's D gene call, TRBD1, was not cross checked with the DNA. TRBV21-1 is a recognized pseudogene. CDR3 size: 16 residues.